The 21 T cell receptor beta chains listed next were all sequenced from one sample in a study of CD8 T cells in Susac syndrome. It was with random hexamers that roughly 0.5 to 1 ug RNA was reverse transcribed. From the immunoSEQ multiplex PCR reads, TCRdb called clonotypes with MiXCR, one entry per CDR3 protein. The table has roughly 150,000 distinct CDR3 sequences, about 92% seen once. Source material: CD4+ T cells from PBMCs. Every receptor here comes from a human donor in good health.

V usage is TRBV27 and J usage is TRBJ2-3, with D hard to call. The CDR3 has 14 amino acids. The germline V gene encodes CDR1 MNHEY and CDR2 SMNVEV (reference sequence). The V gene lost 2 bases and the J gene lost 5 bases, with 11 bases spanning the gap. CDR3 protein: CASSLAGSGDTQYF. The CDR3 DNA is TGTGCCAGCAGTTTAGCTGGCTCCGGAGATACGCAGTATTTT.

This clonotype was recorded once. V usage is TRBV6-1 and J usage is TRBJ2-2; 10 nucleotides line up with TRBD2. The CDR3 covers 21 residues. The junction had 22 bases not matched to a gene; V was cut back by 8 bases and J by 1 base. Germline CDR1 and CDR2: MNHNS and SASEGT. DNA for the CDR3: TGTGCCAGCCGAAATAAACAGGGGCTAGCGGGAGAGTTGGGGAACACCGGGGAGCTGTTTTTT. This sequence encodes CASRNKQGLAGELGNTGELFF.

The CDR3 loop is CASSSRQGYTEAFF. The CDR3 DNA follows: TGCGCCAGCAGCTCTCGACAGGGTTACACTGAAGCTTTCTTT. The rearrangement links TRBV5-1 to TRBJ1-1; 7 bases agree with TRBD1. The length of the CDR3 is 14 residues. Germline V gives CDR1 SGHRS, CDR2 YFSETQ. J gave up 3 bases and V 3 bases, and 5 bases lay outside the gene matches.

This sequence joins TRBV19 and TRBJ2-1; the D gene is possibly TRBD1 (6 bases). CDR3 size: 13 residues. Trimming took 9 bases from V and 9 from J, leaving 18 bases between them. Germline V gene data show CDR1 as LNHDA and CDR2 as SQIVND (reference sequence). The CDR3 is CASSRSQGFEQFF. CDR3 nucleotides: TGTGCCAGCTCCCGATCCCAGGGGTTTGAGCAGTTCTTC.

The chain has TRBV15 and TRBJ1-2; D is undetermined. Germline CDR1 and CDR2: LNHNV and YYDKDF (reference sequence). V lost 6 bases and J 8 bases, leaving 22 bases between the germline ends. The CDR3 spans 15 residues. The CDR3 DNA follows: TGTGCCACCAGGCCGCAGACGGGGTACGAGATCGGCTACACCTTC. This sequence encodes CATRPQTGYEIGYTF.

The V call is TRBV20-1, the J call TRBJ2-5, with D perhaps matching TRBD1 (6 bases). Trimming shortened V by 1 base and J by 2 bases, and 14 bases separated the two germline ends. The germline V gene has CDR1 DFQATT and CDR2 SNEGSKA (reference sequence). This CDR3 spans 15 amino acids. The CDR3 nucleotides are TGCAGTGCTAGAGCAACACAGGGTCGGCAAGAGACCCAGTACTTC. It is translated as CSARATQGRQETQYF.

The rearrangement uses TRBV28 and TRBJ1-6; no clear D gene. Trimming left V 7 bases short and J 7 bases short, with 5 bases between. The CDR3 spans 11 residues. The germline CDR1 and CDR2 sequences are MDHEN and SYDVKM. CDR3 in amino acids: CASTQNSPLHF. CDR3 sequence (DNA): TGTGCCAGCACTCAAAATTCACCCCTCCACTTT.

This sequence joins TRBV28 and TRBJ1-4, with TRBD1 as a possible D gene (6 bases). V was shortened by 3 bases and J by 6 bases, with 11 bases between the two germline ends. CDR3 size: 14 residues. Germline lookup yields CDR1 MDHEN and CDR2 SYDVKM. The CDR3 DNA sequence: TGTGCCAGCAGTTTGGCGGGGGGCTATGAAAAACTGTTTTTT. Its protein is CASSLAGGYEKLFF.

This chain connects TRBV2 to TRBJ1-2; weak D call: TRBD1 (6 bases). The ends were cut back, 8 bases at V and 7 bases at J, with 17 bases in the middle. This CDR3 is 13 amino acids long. Germline V CDR1 and CDR2: SNHLY, FYNNEI. The CDR3 loop is CASLPTGKGGYTF. For the CDR3, the DNA is TGTGCCAGCCTTCCCACAGGGAAGGGTGGCTACACCTTC.

The gene calls are TRBV6-6 and TRBJ1-5; a weak D match, TRBD1 (5 bases). The germline V gene has CDR1 MNHNY and CDR2 SVGAGI (reference sequence). The CDR3 has 12 amino acids. Trimming shortened V by 6 bases and J by 5 bases, and 8 bases separated the two germline ends. The CDR3 nucleotides read TGTGCCAGCAGGGGGCCAGATCAGCCCCAGCATTTT. It translates to CASRGPDQPQHF.

The chain links TRBV7-9 to TRBJ1-1; D is unresolved. Germline V lookup: CDR1 SEHNR, CDR2 FQNEAQ (reference sequence). Trimming took 3 bases from V and 0 from J, leaving 14 bases between them. This CDR3 spans 16 amino acids. The CDR3 nucleotides are TGTGCCAGCAGCTTGGGATCGGTCCGTTTGAACACTGAAGCTTTCTTT. Translated: CASSLGSVRLNTEAFF. The full variable domain, in which reference TRBV7-9 and TRBJ1-1 provide the parts outside the CDR3, is DTGVSQNPRHKITKRGQNVTFRCDPISEHNRLYWYRQTLGQGPEFLTYFQNEAQLEKSRLLSDRFSAERPKGSFSTLEIQRTEQGDSAMYLCASSLGSVRLNTEAFFGQGTRLTVV.

This sequence joins TRBV5-1 and TRBJ2-7; D gene uncertain. Between the trimmed V and J ends, which lost 2 bases and 0 bases, there was a span of 12 bases. The CDR3 spans 15 residues. Germline V gene sequence: CDR1 SGHRS, CDR2 YFSETQ. The CDR3 DNA follows: TGCGCCAGCAGCTTTTACCCGGGTGCCTCCTACGAGCAGTACTTC. This gives the protein CASSFYPGASYEQYF.

The rearrangement links TRBV27 to TRBJ1-1; D gene unclear. The CDR3 sequence is 16 residues long. V gave up 5 bases and J gave up 1 base, with 17 bases separating them. Germline CDR1 and CDR2: MNHEY and SMNVEV (reference sequence). The CDR3 loop reads CASSPSWQAWNTEAFF. CDR3 DNA: TGTGCCAGCAGTCCGTCTTGGCAGGCCTGGAACACTGAAGCTTTCTTT.

The CDR3 loop is CASSHDSLGRGYTF. The CDR3 nucleotides read TGTGCCAGCAGCCATGACAGCCTGGGACGTGGCTACACCTTC. J is TRBJ1-2 and V is TRBV3-1, with a tentative D call TRBD1 (5 bases). Germline V gives CDR1 LGHDT, CDR2 YNNKEL (reference sequence). The CDR3 is 14 amino acids. Between the trimmed V and J ends, which lost 3 bases and 7 bases, there was a span of 15 bases.

This chain links TRBV29-1 with TRBJ1-2; the match to TRBD1 covers 9 bases. Trimming at V came to 1 base and at J to 7 bases, leaving 13 bases not matched to a gene. This CDR3 is built from 16 residues. Per the germline V gene, CDR1 is SQVTM and CDR2 is ANQGSEA. The CDR3 here is CSVEAIYRDRVRGYTF. The CDR3 bases are TGCAGCGTTGAAGCGATTTACCGGGACAGGGTCCGTGGCTACACCTTC. The whole variable domain, remainder taken from reference TRBV29-1 and TRBJ1-2, is SAVISQKPSRDICQRGTSLTIQCQVDSQVTMMFWYRQQPGQSLTLIATANQGSEATYESGFVIDKFPISRPNLTFSTLTVSNMSPEDSSIYLCSVEAIYRDRVRGYTFGSGTRLTVV.

The V call is TRBV28, the J call TRBJ2-4; D might be TRBD2 (5 bases). CDR3 length: 15 residues. Germline CDR1 reads MDHEN; CDR2 reads SYDVKM. V was clipped by 3 bases and J by 1 base, with 10 bases between them. CDR3 sequence (DNA): TGTGCCAGCAGTTTGAGGTGGGAGGCCAAAAACATTCAGTACTTC. This gives the protein CASSLRWEAKNIQYF.

The rearrangement joins TRBV2 to TRBJ1-5; possible D gene TRBD1, 6 bases. Deletions cut 3 bases from V and 4 bases from J, with 13 bases between. The CDR3 length is 15 residues. The germline gives CDR1 SNHLY, CDR2 FYNNEI. CDR3 in DNA: TGTGCCAGCAGTGAGATTACAGGGAATAATCAGCCCCAGCATTTT. Amino acid sequence: CASSEITGNNQPQHF.

The chain recombines TRBV5-1 with TRBJ1-6, with 7 bases fitting TRBD1. V lost 0 bases, J lost 7 bases, and 4 bases stayed unmatched. The CDR3 runs 15 residues. Germline V gene lookup returns CDR1 SGHRS and CDR2 YFSETQ. CDR3 sequence (DNA): TGCGCCAGCAGCTTGGCCGGGACAGAAAATTCACCCCTCCACTTT. It codes for CASSLAGTENSPLHF. The full variable domain, with the rest looked up from reference TRBV5-1 and TRBJ1-6, is KAGVTQTPRYLIKTRGQQVTLSCSPISGHRSVSWYQQTPGQGLQFLFEYFSETQRNKGNFPGRFSGRQFSNSRSEMNVSTLELGDSALYLCASSLAGTENSPLHFGNGTRLTVT.

This chain links TRBV2 with TRBJ2-2, with 9 bases aligning to TRBD2. The germline CDR1 and CDR2 sequences are SNHLY and FYNNEI. V shed 6 bases and J 3 bases; nucleotides not matched to a gene: 5. The CDR3 covers 15 residues. The CDR3 DNA is TGTGCCAGCAGGGCTAGCGGGGCCTACACCGGGGAGCTGTTTTTT. This encodes CASRASGAYTGELFF.

V is TRBV9 and J is TRBJ2-1, with TRBD2 identical over 10 bases. The CDR3 loop spans 15 amino acids. Germline CDR1 SGDLS, CDR2 YYNGEE. The J segment lost 2 bases and the V segment lost 2 bases, leaving 1 base of the junction unmatched. CDR3 nucleotide sequence: TGTGCCAGCAGCGTTAGCGGGGGGACCTACAATGAGCAGTTCTTC. It encodes CASSVSGGTYNEQFF.

The chain has TRBV5-4 and TRBJ2-5; maybe TRBD1 (6 bases). The V and J ends lost 3 bases and 1 base respectively, with 13 bases between them. Germline CDR1 is SGHNT and CDR2 is YYREEE (reference sequence). This CDR3 is 15 amino acids long. In nucleotides, the CDR3 is TGTGCCAGCAGCTCGGAACAGGGTGGCCAAGAGACCCAGTACTTC. This translates into CASSSEQGGQETQYF. The whole variable domain, filled in from reference TRBV5-4 and TRBJ2-5, reads ETGVTQSPTHLIKTRGQQVTLRCSSQSGHNTVSWYQQALGQGPQFIFQYYREEENGRGNFPPRFSGLQFPNYSSELNVNALELDDSALYLCASSSEQGGQETQYFGPGTRLLVL.